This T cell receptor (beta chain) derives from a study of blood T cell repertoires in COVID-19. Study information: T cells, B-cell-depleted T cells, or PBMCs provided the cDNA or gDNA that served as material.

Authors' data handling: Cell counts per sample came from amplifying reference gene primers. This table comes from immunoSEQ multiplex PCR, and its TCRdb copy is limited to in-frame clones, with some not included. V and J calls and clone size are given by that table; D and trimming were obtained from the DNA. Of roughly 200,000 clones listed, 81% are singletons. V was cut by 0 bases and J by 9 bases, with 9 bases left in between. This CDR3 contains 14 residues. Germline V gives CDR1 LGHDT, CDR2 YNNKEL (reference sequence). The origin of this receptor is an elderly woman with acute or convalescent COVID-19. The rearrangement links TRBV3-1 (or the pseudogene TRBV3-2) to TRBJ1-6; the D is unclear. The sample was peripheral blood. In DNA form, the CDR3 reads TGTGCCAGCAGCCAAGATCGCCGGGTTTCACCCCTCCACTTT. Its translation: CASSQDRRVSPLHF.